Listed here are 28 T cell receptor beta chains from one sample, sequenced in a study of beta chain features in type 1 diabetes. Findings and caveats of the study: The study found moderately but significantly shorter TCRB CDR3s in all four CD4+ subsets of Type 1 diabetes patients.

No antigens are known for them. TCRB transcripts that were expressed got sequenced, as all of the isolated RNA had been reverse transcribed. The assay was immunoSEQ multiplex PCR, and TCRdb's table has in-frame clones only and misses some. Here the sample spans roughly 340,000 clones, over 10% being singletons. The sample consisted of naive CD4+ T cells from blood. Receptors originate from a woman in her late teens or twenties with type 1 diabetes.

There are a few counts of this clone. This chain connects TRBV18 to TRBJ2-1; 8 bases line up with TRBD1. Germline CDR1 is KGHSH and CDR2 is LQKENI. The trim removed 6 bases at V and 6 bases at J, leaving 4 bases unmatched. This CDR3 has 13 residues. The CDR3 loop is CASSRGQGNEQFF. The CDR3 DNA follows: TGTGCCAGCTCTCGCGGACAGGGCAATGAGCAGTTCTTC.

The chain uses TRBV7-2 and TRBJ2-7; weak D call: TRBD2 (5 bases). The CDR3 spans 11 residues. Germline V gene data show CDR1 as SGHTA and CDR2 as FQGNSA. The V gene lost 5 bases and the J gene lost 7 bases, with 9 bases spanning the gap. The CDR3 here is CASSTPGEQYF. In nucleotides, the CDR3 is TGTGCCAGCAGCACCCCGGGGGAGCAGTACTTC.

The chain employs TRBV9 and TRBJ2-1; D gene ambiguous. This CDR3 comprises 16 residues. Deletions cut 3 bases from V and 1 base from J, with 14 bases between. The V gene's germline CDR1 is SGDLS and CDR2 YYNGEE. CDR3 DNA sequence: TGTGCCAGCAGCGCCCGCGGTCTCCTATCCTACAATGAGCAGTTCTTC. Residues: CASSARGLLSYNEQFF.

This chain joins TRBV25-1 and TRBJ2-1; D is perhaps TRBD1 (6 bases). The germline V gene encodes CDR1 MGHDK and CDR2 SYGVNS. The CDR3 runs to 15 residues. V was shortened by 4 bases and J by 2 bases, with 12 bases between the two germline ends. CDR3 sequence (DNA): TGTGCCAGCAGTGGACAGGTCCGTACCTACAATGAGCAGTTCTTC. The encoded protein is CASSGQVRTYNEQFF.

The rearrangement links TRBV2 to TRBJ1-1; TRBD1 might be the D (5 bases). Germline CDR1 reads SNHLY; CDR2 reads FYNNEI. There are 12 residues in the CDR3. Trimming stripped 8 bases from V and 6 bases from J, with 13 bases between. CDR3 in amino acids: CASGGGLAEAFF. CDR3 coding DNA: TGTGCCAGCGGGGGGGGACTAGCTGAAGCTTTCTTT.

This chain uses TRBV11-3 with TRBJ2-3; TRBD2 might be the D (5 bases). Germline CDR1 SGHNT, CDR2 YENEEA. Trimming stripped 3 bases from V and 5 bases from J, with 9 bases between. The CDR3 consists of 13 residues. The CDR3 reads CASSLWGEDTQYF. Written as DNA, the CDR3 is TGTGCCAGCAGCTTGTGGGGAGAAGATACGCAGTATTTT.

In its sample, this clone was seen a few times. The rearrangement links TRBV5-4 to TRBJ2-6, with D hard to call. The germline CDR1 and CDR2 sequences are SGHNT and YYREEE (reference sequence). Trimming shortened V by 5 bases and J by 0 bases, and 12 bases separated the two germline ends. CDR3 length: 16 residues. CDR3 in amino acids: CASRSGVGSGANVLTF. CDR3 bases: TGTGCCAGCAGGAGTGGAGTAGGCTCTGGGGCCAACGTCCTGACTTTC.

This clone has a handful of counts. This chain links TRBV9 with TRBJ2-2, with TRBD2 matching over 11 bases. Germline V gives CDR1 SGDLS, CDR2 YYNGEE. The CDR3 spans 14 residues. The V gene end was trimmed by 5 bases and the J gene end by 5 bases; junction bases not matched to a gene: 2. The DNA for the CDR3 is TGTGCCAGCAGGGGGACTAGCGGAACCGGGGAGCTGTTTTTT. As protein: CASRGTSGTGELFF. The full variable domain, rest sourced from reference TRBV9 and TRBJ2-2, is DSGVTQTPKHLITATGQRVTLRCSPRSGDLSVYWYQQSLDQGLQFLIQYYNGEERAKGNILERFSAQQFPDLHSELNLSSLELGDSALYFCASRGTSGTGELFFGEGSRLTVL.

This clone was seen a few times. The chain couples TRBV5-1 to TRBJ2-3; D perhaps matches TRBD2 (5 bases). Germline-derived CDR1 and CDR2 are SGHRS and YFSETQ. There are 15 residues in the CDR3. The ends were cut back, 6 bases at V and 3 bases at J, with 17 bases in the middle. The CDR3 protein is CASISYREGTDTQYF. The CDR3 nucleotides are TGCGCCAGCATCAGTTACCGAGAGGGAACAGATACGCAGTATTTT.

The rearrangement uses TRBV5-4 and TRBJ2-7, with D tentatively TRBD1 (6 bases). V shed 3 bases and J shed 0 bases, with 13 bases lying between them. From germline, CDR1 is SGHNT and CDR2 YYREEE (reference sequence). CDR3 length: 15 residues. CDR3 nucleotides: TGTGCCAGCAGCTCTAGACAGGATCCCTCCTACGAGCAGTACTTC. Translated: CASSSRQDPSYEQYF.

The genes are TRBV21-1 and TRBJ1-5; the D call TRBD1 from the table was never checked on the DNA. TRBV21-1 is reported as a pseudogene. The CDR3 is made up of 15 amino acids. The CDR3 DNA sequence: TGTGCCAGCAGCACGATCAGGGGTTTCAATCAGCCCCAGCATTTT. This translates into CASSTIRGFNQPQHF.

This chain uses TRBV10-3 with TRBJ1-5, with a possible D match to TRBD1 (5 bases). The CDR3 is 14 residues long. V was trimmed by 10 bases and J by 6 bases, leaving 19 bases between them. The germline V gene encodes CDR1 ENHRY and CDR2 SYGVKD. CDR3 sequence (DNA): TGTGCCACCTCATTGGGCGTCCAGGGTCAGCCCCAGCATTTT. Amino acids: CATSLGVQGQPQHF.

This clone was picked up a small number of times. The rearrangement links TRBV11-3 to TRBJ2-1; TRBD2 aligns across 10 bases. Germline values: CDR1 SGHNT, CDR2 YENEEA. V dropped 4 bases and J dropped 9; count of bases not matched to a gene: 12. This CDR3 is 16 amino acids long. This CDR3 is CASSYSSSGSVSEQFF. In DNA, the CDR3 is TGTGCCAGCAGCTATTCCTCTAGCGGGAGTGTGAGTGAGCAGTTCTTC.

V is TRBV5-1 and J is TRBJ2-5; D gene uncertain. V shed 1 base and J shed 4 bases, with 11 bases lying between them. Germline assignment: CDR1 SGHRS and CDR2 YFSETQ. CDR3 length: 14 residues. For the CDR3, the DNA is TGCGCCAGCAGCTTGTTCTCCCAGGCAGAGACCCAGTACTTC. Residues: CASSLFSQAETQYF.

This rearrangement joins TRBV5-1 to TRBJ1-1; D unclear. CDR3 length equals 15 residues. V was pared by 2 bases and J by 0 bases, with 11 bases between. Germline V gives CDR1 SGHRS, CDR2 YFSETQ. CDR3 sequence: CASSFTGRMNTEAFF. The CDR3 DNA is TGCGCCAGCAGCTTCACCGGGAGAATGAACACTGAAGCTTTCTTT.

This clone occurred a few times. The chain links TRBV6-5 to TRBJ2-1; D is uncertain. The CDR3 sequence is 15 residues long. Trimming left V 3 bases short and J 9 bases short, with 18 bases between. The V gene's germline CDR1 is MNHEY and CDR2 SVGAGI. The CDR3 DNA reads TGTGCCAGCAGTTATACCGACTCCCGCCGAGGTGAGCAGTTCTTC. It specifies CASSYTDSRRGEQFF.

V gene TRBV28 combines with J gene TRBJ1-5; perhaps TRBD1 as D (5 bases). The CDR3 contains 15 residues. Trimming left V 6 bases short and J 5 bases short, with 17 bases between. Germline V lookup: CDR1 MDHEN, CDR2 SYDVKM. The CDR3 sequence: CASSTLEGVYQPQHF. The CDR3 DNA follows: TGTGCCAGCAGCACCCTGGAAGGGGTTTATCAGCCCCAGCATTTT.

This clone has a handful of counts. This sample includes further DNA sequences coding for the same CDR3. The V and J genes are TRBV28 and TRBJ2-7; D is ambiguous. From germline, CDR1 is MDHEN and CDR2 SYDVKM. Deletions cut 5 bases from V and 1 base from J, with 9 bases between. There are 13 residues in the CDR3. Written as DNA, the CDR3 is TGTGCCAGCAGTCGAGGATCGTCCTACGAGCAGTACTTC. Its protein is CASSRGSSYEQYF.

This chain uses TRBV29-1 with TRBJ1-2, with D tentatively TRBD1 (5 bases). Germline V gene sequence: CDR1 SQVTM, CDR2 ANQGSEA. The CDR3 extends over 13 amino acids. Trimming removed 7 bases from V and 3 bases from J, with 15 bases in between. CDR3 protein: CSATSTEYYGYTF. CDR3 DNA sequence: TGCAGCGCTACCTCGACAGAGTACTATGGCTACACCTTC.

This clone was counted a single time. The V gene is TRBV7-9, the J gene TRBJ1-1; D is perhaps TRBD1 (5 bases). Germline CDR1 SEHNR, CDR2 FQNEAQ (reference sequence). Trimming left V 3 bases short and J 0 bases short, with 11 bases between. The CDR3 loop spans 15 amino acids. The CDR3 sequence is CASSFRQPMNTEAFF. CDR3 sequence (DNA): TGTGCCAGCAGCTTCCGACAGCCCATGAACACTGAAGCTTTCTTT.

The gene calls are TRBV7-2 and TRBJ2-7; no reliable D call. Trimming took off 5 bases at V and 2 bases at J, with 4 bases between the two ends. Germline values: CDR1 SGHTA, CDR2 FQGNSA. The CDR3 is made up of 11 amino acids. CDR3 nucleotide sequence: TGTGCCAGCAGCCGAGCCTACGAGCAGTACTTC. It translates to CASSRAYEQYF.

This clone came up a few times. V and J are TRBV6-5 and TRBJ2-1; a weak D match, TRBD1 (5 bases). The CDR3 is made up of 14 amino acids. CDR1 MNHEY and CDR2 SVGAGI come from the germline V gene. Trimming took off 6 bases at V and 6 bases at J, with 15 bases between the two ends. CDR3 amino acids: CASSLHGATNEQFF. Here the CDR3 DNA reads TGTGCCAGCAGCCTACATGGGGCGACCAATGAGCAGTTCTTC.

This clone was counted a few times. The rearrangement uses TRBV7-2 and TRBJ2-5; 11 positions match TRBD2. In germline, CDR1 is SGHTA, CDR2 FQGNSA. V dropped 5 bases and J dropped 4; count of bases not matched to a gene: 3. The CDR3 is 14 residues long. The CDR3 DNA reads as TGTGCCAGCAGCGCAACTAGCGGGGGAGAGACCCAGTACTTC. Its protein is CASSATSGGETQYF.

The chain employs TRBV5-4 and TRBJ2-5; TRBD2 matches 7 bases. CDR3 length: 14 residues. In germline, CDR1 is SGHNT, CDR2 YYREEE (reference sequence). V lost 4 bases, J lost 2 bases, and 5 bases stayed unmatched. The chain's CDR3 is CASSPIAGQETQYF. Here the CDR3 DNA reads TGTGCCAGCAGCCCGATAGCGGGTCAAGAGACCCAGTACTTC.

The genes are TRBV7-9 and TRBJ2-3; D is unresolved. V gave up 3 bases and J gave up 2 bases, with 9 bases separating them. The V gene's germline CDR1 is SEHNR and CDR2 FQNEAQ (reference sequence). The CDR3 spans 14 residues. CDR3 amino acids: CASSLAQITDTQYF. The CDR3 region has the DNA TGTGCCAGCAGCTTGGCCCAGATCACAGATACGCAGTATTTT.

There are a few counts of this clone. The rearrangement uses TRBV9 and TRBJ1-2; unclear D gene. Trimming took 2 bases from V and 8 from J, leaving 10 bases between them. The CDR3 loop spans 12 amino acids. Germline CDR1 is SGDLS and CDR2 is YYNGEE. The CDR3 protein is CASSVPLQGYTF. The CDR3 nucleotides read TGTGCCAGCAGCGTTCCTCTTCAGGGCTACACCTTC.

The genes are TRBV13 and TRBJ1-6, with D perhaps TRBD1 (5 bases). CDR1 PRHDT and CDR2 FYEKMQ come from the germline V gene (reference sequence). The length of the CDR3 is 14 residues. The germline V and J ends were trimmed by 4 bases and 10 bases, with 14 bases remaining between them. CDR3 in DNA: TGTGCCAGCAGCTCAGGGACTTCAAGGTCACCCCTCCACTTT. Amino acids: CASSSGTSRSPLHF.

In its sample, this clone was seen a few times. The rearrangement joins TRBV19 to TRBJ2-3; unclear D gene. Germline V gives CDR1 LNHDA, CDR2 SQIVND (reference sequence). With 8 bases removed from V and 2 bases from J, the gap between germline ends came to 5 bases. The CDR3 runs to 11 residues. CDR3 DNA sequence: TGTGCCAGTTCACACACAGATACGCAGTATTTT. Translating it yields CASSHTDTQYF.